A selection of T cell receptor beta chains follows, all from one sample in a study of blood T cell repertoires in COVID-19. Sequencing was performed with immunoSEQ multiplex PCR; in TCRdb, only in-frame clones are kept and a portion is missing. The sample shows 100,000 to 150,000 clones, 81% of them seen only once. What was sequenced was peripheral blood. These receptors came from a man aged 30 to 39 with COVID-19, enrolled during active disease. Each CDR3 is given with its conserved first and last residue. A D gene is named only where the DNA matches it firmly. For some rows the clone size is stated as once, few or many, or as a class when expanded; others skip it.

d_call: NA; j_call: TRBJ2-2; v_call: TRBV24-1; cdr3_length: 12; clone_size: NA; cdr3_nt: TGTGCCAGCGACCCGGGCACCGGGGAGCTGTTTTTT; cdr3_aa: CASDPGTGELFF
d_call: NA; j_call: TRBJ2-7; v_call: TRBV29-1; cdr3_length: 12; clone_size: NA; cdr3_nt: TGCAGCGTTGACTCGGCAGGATACGAGCAGTACTTC; cdr3_aa: CSVDSAGYEQYF
d_call: TRBD2; j_call: TRBJ2-1; v_call: TRBV5-1; cdr3_length: 16; clone_size: NA; cdr3_nt: TGCGCCAGCAGCTTGTGGGAGGGCGGTCTGGGCAATGAGCAGTTCTTC; cdr3_aa: CASSLWEGGLGNEQFF
d_call: TRBD1; j_call: TRBJ1-5; v_call: TRBV27; cdr3_length: 15; clone_size: once; cdr3_nt: TGTGCCAGCAGTTTTTCCCCTGGGACAGGGCAGCCCCAGCATTTT; cdr3_aa: CASSFSPGTGQPQHF
d_call: NA; j_call: TRBJ2-7; v_call: TRBV27; cdr3_length: 13; clone_size: NA; cdr3_nt: TGTGCCAGCAGTGGACAGTCTTCCTACGAGCAGTACTTC; cdr3_aa: CASSGQSSYEQYF
d_call: TRBD1; j_call: TRBJ1-3; v_call: TRBV5-5; cdr3_length: 15; clone_size: NA; cdr3_nt: TGTGCCAGCAGCTTAGGGGGCCGCTCTGGAAACACCATATATTTT; cdr3_aa: CASSLGGRSGNTIYF
d_call: TRBD1; j_call: TRBJ1-1; v_call: TRBV27; cdr3_length: 14; clone_size: NA; cdr3_nt: TGTGCCAGCAGTACCCGACAGGGTGGGTTTGGAGCTTTCTTT; cdr3_aa: CASSTRQGGFGAFF
d_call: NA; j_call: TRBJ1-2; v_call: TRBV28; cdr3_length: 14; clone_size: NA; cdr3_nt: TGTGCCAGCAGTTTTTCAGGGGTAGTATATGGCTACACCTTC; cdr3_aa: CASSFSGVVYGYTF
d_call: TRBD1; j_call: TRBJ1-1; v_call: TRBV23-1; cdr3_length: 16; clone_size: NA; cdr3_nt: TGCGCCAGCAGTCAATCGACAGGGGACCTGAACACTGAAGCTTTCTTT; cdr3_aa: CASSQSTGDLNTEAFF
d_call: NA; j_call: TRBJ1-6; v_call: TRBV9; cdr3_length: 15; clone_size: NA; cdr3_nt: TGTGCCAGCAGCCTTGGACAGAACTATAATTCACCCCTCCACTTT; cdr3_aa: CASSLGQNYNSPLHF